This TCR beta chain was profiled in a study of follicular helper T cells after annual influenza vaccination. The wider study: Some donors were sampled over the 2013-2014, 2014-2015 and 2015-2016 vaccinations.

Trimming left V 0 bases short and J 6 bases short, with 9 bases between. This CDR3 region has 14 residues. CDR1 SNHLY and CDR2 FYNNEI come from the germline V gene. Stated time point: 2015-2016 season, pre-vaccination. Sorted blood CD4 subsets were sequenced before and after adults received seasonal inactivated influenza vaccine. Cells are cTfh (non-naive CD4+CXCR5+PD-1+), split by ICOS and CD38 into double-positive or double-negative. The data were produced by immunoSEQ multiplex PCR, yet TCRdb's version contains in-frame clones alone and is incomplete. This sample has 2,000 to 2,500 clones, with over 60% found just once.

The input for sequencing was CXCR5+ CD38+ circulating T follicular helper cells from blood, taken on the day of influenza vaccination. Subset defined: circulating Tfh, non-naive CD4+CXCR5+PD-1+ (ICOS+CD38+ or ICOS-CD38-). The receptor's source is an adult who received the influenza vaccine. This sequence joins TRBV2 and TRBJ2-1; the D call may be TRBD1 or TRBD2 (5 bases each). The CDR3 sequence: CASSEAGTFNEQFF. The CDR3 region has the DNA TGTGCCAGCAGTGAAGCGGGGACCTTCAATGAGCAGTTCTTC.